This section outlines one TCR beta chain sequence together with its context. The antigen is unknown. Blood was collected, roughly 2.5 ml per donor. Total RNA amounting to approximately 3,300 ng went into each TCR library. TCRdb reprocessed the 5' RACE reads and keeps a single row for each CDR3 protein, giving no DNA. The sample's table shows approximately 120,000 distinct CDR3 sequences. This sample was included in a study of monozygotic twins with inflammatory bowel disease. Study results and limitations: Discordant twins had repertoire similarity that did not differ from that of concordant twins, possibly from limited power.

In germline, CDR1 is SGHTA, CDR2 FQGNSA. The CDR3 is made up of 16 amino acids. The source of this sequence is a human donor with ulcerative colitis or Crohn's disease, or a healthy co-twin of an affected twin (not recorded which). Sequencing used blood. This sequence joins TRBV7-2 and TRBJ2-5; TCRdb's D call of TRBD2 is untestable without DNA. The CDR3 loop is CASSLELAGAQETQYF.